This T cell receptor (beta chain) was recorded in a study of CD8 T cells in Susac syndrome. Random-hexamer reverse transcription was applied to roughly 0.5 to 1 ug RNA. MiXCR was run by TCRdb on the immunoSEQ multiplex PCR reads, yielding one entry per CDR3 protein. The sample has over 100,000 distinct CDR3 sequences, 85% to 95% seen once. Trimming shortened V by 4 bases and J by 8 bases, and 20 bases separated the two germline ends. CDR1 and CDR2 from the germline V gene are GTSNPN and SVGIG (reference sequence). The CDR3 is 14 residues long. The sequencing sample was made of CD8+ T cells from PBMCs. The sequence was collected from a human donor in good health. The chain uses TRBV30 and TRBJ1-2; maybe TRBD1 (6 bases). CDR3 in amino acids: CAWTQGRGETGYTF. The CDR3 bases are TGTGCCTGGACACAGGGACGGGGGGAAACGGGCTACACCTTC.